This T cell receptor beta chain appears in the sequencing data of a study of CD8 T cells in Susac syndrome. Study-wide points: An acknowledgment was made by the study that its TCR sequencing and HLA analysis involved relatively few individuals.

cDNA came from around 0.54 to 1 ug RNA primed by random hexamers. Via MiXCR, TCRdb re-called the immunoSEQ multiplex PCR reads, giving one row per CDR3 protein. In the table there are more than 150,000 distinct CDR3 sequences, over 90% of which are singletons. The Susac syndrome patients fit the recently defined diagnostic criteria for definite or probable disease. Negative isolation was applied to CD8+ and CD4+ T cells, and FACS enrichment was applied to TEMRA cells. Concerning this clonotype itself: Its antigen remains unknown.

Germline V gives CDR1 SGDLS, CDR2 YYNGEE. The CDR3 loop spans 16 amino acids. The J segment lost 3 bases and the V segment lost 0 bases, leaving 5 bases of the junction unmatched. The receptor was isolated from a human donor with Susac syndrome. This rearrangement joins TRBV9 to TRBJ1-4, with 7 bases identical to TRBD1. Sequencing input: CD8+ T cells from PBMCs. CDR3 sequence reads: CASSVEGGAANEKLFF. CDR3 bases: TGTGCCAGCAGCGTAGAAGGGGGCGCAGCTAATGAAAAACTGTTTTTT.